This T cell receptor (beta chain) stems from a study of molecular identifiers for immune sequencing clone quantification. Study findings and constraints: For effector cells, clones above 20 RNA copies held over 98% of molecules; for naive cells, under 1%.

As previously described, bulk TCR libraries were made using listed TCR primers. TCRdb processed the PCR reads anew with MiXCR; each CDR3 protein has one entry. The table includes 490,000 or so distinct CDR3 sequences, around 21% detected once. This clonotype was counted a few times. The antigen is not known. V was clipped by 0 bases and J by 2 bases; unmatched bases: 3. Germline values: CDR1 PRHDT, CDR2 FYEKMQ (reference sequence). The CDR3 spans 15 residues. It was from around 20,000 to 1,000,000 sorted cells, with 10%, 30% or 50% RNA, that naive CD8 libraries came. The chain links TRBV13 to TRBJ2-7, with 8 bases identical to TRBD1. The clonotype originates from a human donor in good health. Some libraries in this study had Jurkat cell RNA spiked in. Sample: naive CD8+ T cells from blood, with Jurkat cell RNA spiked in. As for subset: FACS-sorted CD8+CD4-CCR7+CD45RA+ naive T cells. CDR3 sequence: CASSLGPGQAYEQYF. CDR3 bases: TGTGCCAGCAGCTTAGGCCCGGGACAGGCCTACGAGCAGTACTTC.